This is a list of T cell receptor beta chains from one sample in a study of Ad26.COV2.S vaccination and SARS-CoV-2 variants. This table comes from immunoSEQ multiplex PCR, and its TCRdb copy is limited to in-frame clones, with some not included. This table has 300,000 to 400,000 clones, roughly 89% appearing once. This sample comprised peripheral blood, obtained in a trial of Ad26.COV2.S vaccine versus placebo. These receptors came from a person aged 18-65 years who received the Ad26.COV2.S COVID-19 vaccine or a placebo. The CDR3 runs from the conserved cysteine through the conserved F or W. A D gene is named only where the DNA matches it firmly. Expanded clones get a size class; other rows say once, few or many, or leave the size out.

V	J	D	size	CDR3	DNA
TRBV2	TRBJ1-2	-	-	CATNQEFYGYTF	TGTGCCACAAACCAGGAGTTCTATGGCTACACCTTC
TRBV3-1/TRBV3-2	TRBJ1-4	-	-	CASSQVNLDEKLFF	TGTGCCAGCAGCCAGGTGAATTTGGATGAAAAACTGTTTTTT
TRBV7-9	TRBJ2-1	-	-	CASSSVTVPYNEQFF	TGTGCCAGCAGCTCCGTGACAGTTCCCTACAATGAGCAGTTCTTC
TRBV6-5	TRBJ1-6	-	few	CASSYRETNSPLHF	TGTGCCAGCAGTTACCGGGAGACCAATTCACCCCTCCACTTT
TRBV9	TRBJ2-7	-	-	CASSPTGGEQYF	TGTGCCAGCAGCCCGACAGGTGGGGAGCAGTACTTC
TRBV3-1/TRBV3-2	TRBJ2-7	-	-	CASSQGRGGEQYF	TGTGCCAGCAGCCAAGGCCGGGGCGGCGAGCAGTACTTC
TRBV7-9	TRBJ2-1	TRBD1	-	CASSSAGTANEQFF	TGTGCCAGCAGCTCAGCTGGGACAGCTAATGAGCAGTTCTTC
TRBV19	TRBJ2-7	-	-	CASSINDPSVGYEQYF	TGTGCCAGTAGTATAAACGACCCCTCCGTAGGCTACGAGCAGTACTTC
TRBV15	TRBJ1-5	-	-	CATSSPYTENQPQHF	TGTGCCACCAGCAGTCCCTACACTGAGAATCAGCCCCAGCATTTT
TRBV5-6	TRBJ1-1	TRBD1	-	CASSLRQGLNTEAFF	TGTGCCAGCAGCCTGAGACAGGGCCTGAACACTGAAGCTTTCTTT
TRBV5-1	TRBJ2-7	TRBD1	-	CASSLGGTASSYEQYF	TGCGCCAGCAGCTTGGGAGGGACAGCGAGCTCCTACGAGCAGTACTTC
TRBV30	TRBJ1-4	-	-	CAWSDGSTNEKLFF	TGTGCCTGGAGTGACGGATCAACTAATGAAAAACTGTTTTTT
TRBV6-5	TRBJ1-2	-	-	CASSRAGSGVGGYTF	TGTGCCAGCAGCCGGGCCGGGTCCGGGGTTGGGGGCTACACCTTC
TRBV5-1	TRBJ2-3	-	-	CASSLALPTDTQYF	TGCGCCAGCAGCTTGGCCCTGCCCACAGATACGCAGTATTTT
TRBV19	TRBJ1-4	TRBD1	-	CASSIQPMTGPNEKLFF	TGTGCCAGTAGTATCCAGCCAATGACAGGGCCTAATGAAAAACTGTTTTTT
TRBV10-3	TRBJ2-7	-	-	CAIRTDLAPYEQYF	TGTGCCATCAGGACCGACTTGGCCCCCTACGAGCAGTACTTC
TRBV7-8	TRBJ1-2	-	-	CASSLVPDPGNYGYTF	TGTGCCAGCAGCTTAGTCCCGGACCCAGGGAACTATGGCTACACCTTC
TRBV5-1	TRBJ2-3	TRBD1	-	CASSTYQGADTQYF	TGCGCCAGCAGCACATACCAGGGGGCTGATACGCAGTATTTT
TRBV25-1	TRBJ1-4	-	-	CASSELKPGTGNEKLFF	TGTGCCAGCAGTGAACTTAAACCTGGGACCGGGAATGAAAAACTGTTTTTT
TRBV3-1/TRBV3-2	TRBJ1-2	-	once	CASSQAGESIYGYTF	TGTGCCAGCAGCCAAGCGGGGGAGTCTATCTATGGCTACACCTTC
TRBV4-2	TRBJ1-6	-	-	CASSQDNRVGPLHF	TGTGCCAGCAGCCAAGATAATAGAGTGGGGCCCCTCCACTTT
TRBV6-1	TRBJ2-1	TRBD2	-	CASSEGLAGGGNEQFF	TGTGCCAGCAGTGAAGGCCTAGCGGGAGGGGGGAATGAGCAGTTCTTC
TRBV5-6	TRBJ2-1	-	-	CASSLLESARNEQFF	TGTGCCAGCAGCTTGTTGGAGTCGGCCCGGAATGAGCAGTTCTTC
TRBV6-5	TRBJ2-7	TRBD2	-	CASRGNSGSNYEQYF	TGTGCCAGCAGAGGAAATAGCGGGTCGAACTACGAGCAGTACTTC
TRBV14	TRBJ1-1	-	-	CASSQAGVTEAFF	TGTGCCAGCAGCCAAGCAGGTGTCACTGAAGCTTTCTTT
TRBV7-3	TRBJ1-6	-	-	CASSPGQYNSPLHF	TGTGCCAGCAGCCCTGGACAGTATAATTCACCCCTCCACTTT
TRBV6-5	TRBJ1-5	TRBD1	-	CASFDRAGQHF	TGTGCCAGCTTCGACAGGGCGGGCCAGCATTTT